This T cell receptor (beta chain) comes out of a study of T cell responses to AZD1222 COVID-19 vaccine. Study-level findings and limits: Compared with day 0, the breadth and depth of the Spike-specific TCR repertoire rose significantly after two doses of AZD1222. Baseline seropositives among AZD1222 recipients totaled only five or six. Researchers report vaccine-associated CD4 TCRs spanning spike, with dominance at 160-218 and 743-854. The donors showed a predominance of white British ancestry and of females, with possible underestimation of clonal diversity.

Data came from immunoSEQ multiplex PCR; TCRdb stores just in-frame clones and leaves some out. The sample lists some 91,000 clones, approximately 94% occurring once. For this clone: Its antigen is still unknown.

The CDR3 is 17 residues long. Looked up from germline, CDR1 is SGHAT and CDR2 is FQNNGV. V was trimmed by 0 bases and J by 8 bases, leaving 21 bases between them. The sequences come from peripheral blood, collected on day 0 of AZD1222 vaccination. The chain employs TRBV11-2 and TRBJ2-3; weak D call: TRBD2 (7 bases). The receptor's source is an adult in good health. This CDR3 reads CASSLDWGASGAPTQYF. CDR3 sequence (DNA): TGTGCCAGCAGCTTAGATTGGGGGGCTAGCGGCGCCCCTACGCAGTATTTT.